These 17 T cell receptor beta chains originate from one sample sequenced in a study of blood T cells in healthy people across ages. Combining a sample-barcoded 5' primer with a J-beta primer mix, a second PCR ran for roughly 7 to 12 cycles. TCRdb processed the 5' RACE reads anew with MiXCR; each CDR3 protein has one entry. The sample holds 1.5 million or so distinct CDR3 sequences; approximately 38% are singletons and the top ten take 6.5% to 10%. Input material: blood. These TCRs come from a woman younger than 35 in good health.

This rearrangement joins TRBV5-1 to TRBJ2-5; D is uncertain. The CDR3 has 15 residues. Germline V gene lookup returns CDR1 SGHRS and CDR2 YFSETQ. Trimming stripped 0 bases from V and 2 bases from J, with 11 bases between. CDR3 nucleotide sequence: TGCGCCAGCAGCTTGGGCTGGGGTTCACAAGAGACCCAGTACTTC. The encoded protein is CASSLGWGSQETQYF.

In its sample, this clonotype was seen a few times. The genes are TRBV7-3 and TRBJ1-1; TRBD1 matches at 9 bases. Germline CDR1 is SGHTA and CDR2 is FQGTGA. CDR3 size: 14 residues. With 5 bases clipped from V and 11 bases from J, the junction kept 12 bases outside the gene matches. The chain's CDR3 is CASSPTTGGGWAFF. The CDR3 bases are TGTGCCAGCAGCCCAACGACAGGGGGTGGGTGGGCTTTCTTT.

This clonotype was seen a few times. The chain has TRBV4-1 and TRBJ2-1; 7 bases are a match to TRBD2. The CDR3 length is 14 residues. CDR1 and CDR2 from the germline V gene are MGHRA and YSYEKL. V lost 4 bases to trimming and J lost 9 bases; unmatched junction nucleotides: 9. CDR3: CASSRTTSSPEQFF. CDR3 nucleotides: TGCGCCAGCAGCCGAACGACTAGCTCGCCTGAGCAGTTCTTC.

This chain joins TRBV3-1 and TRBJ2-2; tentatively, D is TRBD1 or TRBD2 (5 bases each). The V gene's germline CDR1 is LGHDT and CDR2 YNNKEL (reference sequence). The CDR3 totals 16 residues. V dropped 2 bases and J dropped 1 base, with 11 bases sitting between them. CDR3 region: CASSQMGELNTGELFF. The CDR3 coding sequence is TGTGCCAGCAGCCAAATGGGGGAGTTGAACACCGGGGAGCTGTTTTTT. The complete variable domain, with remaining parts taken from reference TRBV3-1 and TRBJ2-2, reads DTAVSQTPKYLVTQMGNDKSIKCEQNLGHDTMYWYKQDSKKFLKIMFSYNNKELIINETVPNRFSPKSPDKAHLNLHINSLELGDSAVYFCASSQMGELNTGELFFGEGSRLTVL.

This CDR3 reads CASSLLGEHYNEQFF. In nucleotides, the CDR3 is TGTGCCAGCAGTCTGTTGGGGGAACACTACAATGAGCAGTTCTTC. The J gene is TRBJ2-1, the V gene TRBV12-3 or TRBV12-4; D may match TRBD1 or TRBD2 (5 bases each). The germline V and J ends were trimmed by 5 bases and 3 bases, with 14 bases remaining between them. The CDR3 has 15 residues.

The rearrangement uses TRBV24-1 and TRBJ1-2, with TRBD1 matching over 10 bases. CDR1 and CDR2 from the germline V gene are KGHDR and SFDVKD. V lost 6 bases and J lost 4; bases outside the gene matches: 19. The CDR3 has 19 amino acids. CDR3 sequence: CATSSSPRGTGDVGYGYTF. The CDR3 bases are TGTGCCACCAGTTCTTCTCCCCGGGGGACAGGGGATGTTGGCTATGGCTACACCTTC.

To note about this clonotype: Sequence at one end of the junction differs from germline and may be a read error. The genes are TRBV5-1 and TRBJ2-5; no firm D call. The tail of the sequence fits TRBJ2-7 better, so the J call may be wrong. Germline CDR1 is SGHRS and CDR2 is YFSETQ. CDR3 length equals 14 residues. The CDR3 nucleotides are TGTGCCAGCAGTTTATGGGCAGCCACCTACGAGCAGTACTTC. It encodes CASSLWAATYEQYF.

The sample holds a few counts of this clonotype. V gene TRBV4-1 combines with J gene TRBJ2-2, with TRBD1 matching 10 bases. The CDR3 consists of 16 residues. The junction had 8 bases not matched to a gene; V was cut back by 4 bases and J by 6 bases. The germline V gene has CDR1 MGHRA and CDR2 YSYEKL. CDR3: CASSPQDRGYSGELFF. The CDR3 DNA reads as TGCGCCAGCAGCCCCCAGGACAGGGGGTATTCCGGGGAGCTGTTTTTT.

This clonotype was detected a few times. The chain has TRBV20-1 and TRBJ2-4; perhaps TRBD2 as D (5 bases). V lost 5 bases and J lost 0, with 17 bases in between. This CDR3 has 16 amino acids. CDR1 is DFQATT and CDR2 is SNEGSKA in the germline V gene (reference sequence). The CDR3 DNA follows: TGCAGTGCTGCCCGAGGAGCGACTATAGCCAAAAACATTCAGTACTTC. Translated: CSAARGATIAKNIQYF.

This clonotype has more than one count but fewer than ten. The V and J genes are TRBV7-2 and TRBJ2-5, with 9 bases that match TRBD2. Trimming removed 0 bases from V and 1 base from J; junction bases left unmatched: 3. The CDR3 is 16 amino acids. Germline lookup yields CDR1 SGHTA and CDR2 FQGNSA. CDR3 sequence reads: CASSLASGSLQETQYF. CDR3 sequence (DNA): TGTGCCAGCAGCTTAGCTAGCGGGAGCCTCCAAGAGACCCAGTACTTC.

Only a few counts were recorded for this clonotype. The chain recombines TRBV2 with TRBJ2-5; TRBD1 matches at 8 bases. Gene TRBJ2-7 matches the end of the DNA better, so the J call may be wrong. The CDR3 is 13 amino acids. The germline gives CDR1 SNHLY, CDR2 FYNNEI. CDR3 in DNA: TGTGCCAGCAGGCAGGGGGCGCCGCACGAGCAGTACTTC. This codes for CASRQGAPHEQYF.

J is TRBJ2-1 and V is TRBV5-6, with TRBD1 identical over 8 bases. The DNA end favors TRBJ2-7, so the J call may be wrong. This CDR3 spans 16 amino acids. The germline CDR1 and CDR2 sequences are SGHDT and YYEEEE. The CDR3 bases are TGTGCCAGCAGCTTTGCGAGTGTGCAGGGGGCGGACGAGCAGTACTTC. This translates into CASSFASVQGADEQYF.

The gene calls are TRBV6-1 and TRBJ2-3; 7 bases match TRBD2. V was clipped by 7 bases and J by 1 base; unmatched bases: 5. The CDR3 contains 14 residues. Germline CDR1 reads MNHNS; CDR2 reads SASEGT. The CDR3 DNA sequence: TGTGCCAGCACCCCGGGGAGGGGCACAGATACGCAGTATTTT. This gives the protein CASTPGRGTDTQYF.

V and J are TRBV25-1 and TRBJ2-4; 10 nucleotides align to TRBD2. The CDR3 spans 14 residues. From germline, CDR1 is MGHDK and CDR2 SYGVNS. Losses at the gene ends were 8 bases for V and 13 bases for J; bases not matched to a gene: 14. CDR3 protein: CASRQRGGPGAQYF. The CDR3 nucleotides read TGTGCCAGCCGCCAGCGGGGGGGCCCCGGGGCCCAGTACTTC.

The J gene is TRBJ2-5, the V gene TRBV20-1; D unresolved. This CDR3 spans 12 amino acids. V dropped 3 bases and J dropped 2 bases, with 7 bases sitting between them. The germline V gene has CDR1 DFQATT and CDR2 SNEGSKA (reference sequence). The CDR3 protein is CSARKVQETQYF. CDR3 nucleotides: TGCAGTGCTAGGAAGGTGCAAGAGACCCAGTACTTC.

The chain recombines TRBV6-5 with TRBJ1-2, with a weak D call TRBD1 (6 bases). In germline, CDR1 is MNHEY, CDR2 SVGAGI. CDR3 length: 14 amino acids. Trimming took off 6 bases at V and 2 bases at J, with 13 bases between the two ends. CDR3 residues: CASSAPGQNYGYTF. In nucleotides, the CDR3 is TGTGCCAGCAGCGCCCCTGGACAGAACTATGGCTACACCTTC.

This chain joins TRBV3-1 and TRBJ1-2; possible D gene TRBD1, 5 bases. The germline CDR1 and CDR2 sequences are LGHDT and YNNKEL (reference sequence). Trimming took off 2 bases at V and 8 bases at J, with 18 bases between the two ends. The CDR3 length is 15 residues. The CDR3 loop reads CASSQTAGQVRGYTF. For the CDR3, the DNA is TGTGCCAGCAGCCAAACTGCGGGGCAGGTTAGGGGCTACACCTTC.